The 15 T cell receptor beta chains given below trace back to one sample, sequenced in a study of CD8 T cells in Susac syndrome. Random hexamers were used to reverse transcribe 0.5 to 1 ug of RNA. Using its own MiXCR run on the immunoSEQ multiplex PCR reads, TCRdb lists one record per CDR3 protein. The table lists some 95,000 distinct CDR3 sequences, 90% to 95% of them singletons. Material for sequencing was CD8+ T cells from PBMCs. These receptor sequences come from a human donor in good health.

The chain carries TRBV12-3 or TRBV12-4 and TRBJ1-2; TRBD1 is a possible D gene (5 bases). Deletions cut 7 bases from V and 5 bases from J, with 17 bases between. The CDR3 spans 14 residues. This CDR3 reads CASTLGVEGYGYTF. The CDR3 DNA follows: TGTGCCAGCACACTAGGGGTGGAAGGGTATGGCTACACCTTC.

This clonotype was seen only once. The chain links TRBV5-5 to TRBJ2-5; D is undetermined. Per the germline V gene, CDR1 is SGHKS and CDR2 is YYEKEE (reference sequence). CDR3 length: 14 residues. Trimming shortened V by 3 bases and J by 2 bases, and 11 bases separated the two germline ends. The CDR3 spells CASSYSFGQETQYF. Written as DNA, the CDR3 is TGTGCCAGCAGCTACAGTTTCGGGCAAGAGACCCAGTACTTC. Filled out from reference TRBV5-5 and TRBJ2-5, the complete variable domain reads DAGVTQSPTHLIKTRGQQVTLRCSPISGHKSVSWYQQVLGQGPQFIFQYYEKEERGRGNFPDRFSARQFPNYSSELNVNALLLGDSALYLCASSYSFGQETQYFGPGTRLLVL.

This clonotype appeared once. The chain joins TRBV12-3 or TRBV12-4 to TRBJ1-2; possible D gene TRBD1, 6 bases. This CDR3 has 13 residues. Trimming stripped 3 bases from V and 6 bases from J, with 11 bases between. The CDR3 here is CASSFGGSNGYTF. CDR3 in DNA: TGTGCCAGCAGTTTTGGGGGCTCCAATGGCTACACCTTC.

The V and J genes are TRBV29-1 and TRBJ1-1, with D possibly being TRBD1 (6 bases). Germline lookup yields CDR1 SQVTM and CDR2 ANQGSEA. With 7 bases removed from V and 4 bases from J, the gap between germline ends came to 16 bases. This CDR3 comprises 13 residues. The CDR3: CSGWGRSGTEAFF. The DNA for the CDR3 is TGCAGCGGATGGGGGCGCTCGGGCACTGAAGCTTTCTTT.

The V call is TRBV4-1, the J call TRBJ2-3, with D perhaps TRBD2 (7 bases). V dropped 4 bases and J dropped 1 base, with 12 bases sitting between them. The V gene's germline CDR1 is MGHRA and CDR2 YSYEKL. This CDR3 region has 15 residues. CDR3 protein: CASSRAGAGTDTQYF. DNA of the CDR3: TGCGCCAGCAGCCGGGCGGGGGCCGGCACAGATACGCAGTATTTT.

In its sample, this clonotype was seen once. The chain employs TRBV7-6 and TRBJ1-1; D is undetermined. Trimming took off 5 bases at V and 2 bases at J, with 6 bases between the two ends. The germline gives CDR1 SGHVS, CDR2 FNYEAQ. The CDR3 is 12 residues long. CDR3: CASSEDNTEAFF. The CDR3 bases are TGTGCCAGCAGCGAGGACAACACTGAAGCTTTCTTT.

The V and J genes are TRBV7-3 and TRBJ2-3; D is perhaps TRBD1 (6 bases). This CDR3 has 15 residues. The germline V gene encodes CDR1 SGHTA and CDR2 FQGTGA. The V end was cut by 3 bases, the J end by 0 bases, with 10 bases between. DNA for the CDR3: TGTGCCAGCAGCTTCCAGGGGAGAAGCACAGATACGCAGTATTTT. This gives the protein CASSFQGRSTDTQYF.

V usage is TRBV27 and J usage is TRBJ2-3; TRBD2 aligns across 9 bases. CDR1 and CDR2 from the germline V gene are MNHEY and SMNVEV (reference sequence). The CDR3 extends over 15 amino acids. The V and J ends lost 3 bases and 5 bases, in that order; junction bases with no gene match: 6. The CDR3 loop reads CASSLGGGAVDTQYF. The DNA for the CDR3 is TGTGCCAGCAGTTTGGGCGGGGGGGCGGTAGATACGCAGTATTTT.

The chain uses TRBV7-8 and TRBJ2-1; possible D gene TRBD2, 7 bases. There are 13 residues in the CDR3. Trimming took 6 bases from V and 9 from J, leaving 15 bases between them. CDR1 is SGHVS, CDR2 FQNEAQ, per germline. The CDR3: CASSWGGLVEQFF. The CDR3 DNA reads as TGTGCCAGCAGTTGGGGGGGCCTGGTTGAGCAGTTCTTC. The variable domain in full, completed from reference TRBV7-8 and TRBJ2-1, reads GAGVSQSPRYKVAKRGQDVALRCDPISGHVSLFWYQQALGQGPEFLTYFQNEAQLDKSGLPSDRFFAERPEGSVSTLKIQRTQQEDSAVYLCASSWGGLVEQFFGPGTRLTVL.

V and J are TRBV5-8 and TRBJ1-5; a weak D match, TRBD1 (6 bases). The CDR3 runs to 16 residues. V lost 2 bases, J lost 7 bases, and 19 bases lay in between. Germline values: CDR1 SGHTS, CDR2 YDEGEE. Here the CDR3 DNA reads TGTGCCAGCAGCTTAACAGGGTTGGGCGAGGTCCAGCCCCAGCATTTT. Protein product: CASSLTGLGEVQPQHF.

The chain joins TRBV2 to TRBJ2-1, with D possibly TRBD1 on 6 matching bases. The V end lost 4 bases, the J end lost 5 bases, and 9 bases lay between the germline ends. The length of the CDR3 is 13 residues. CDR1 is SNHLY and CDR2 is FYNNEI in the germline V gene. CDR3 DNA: TGTGCCAGCAGTGTGGGGGCGCACAATGAGCAGTTCTTC. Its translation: CASSVGAHNEQFF.

CDR3 nucleotides: TGTGCCAGCAGCCCTTGGGACAGGGGCTGTTTGGTTTCACCCCTCCACTTT. This codes for CASSPWDRGCLVSPLHF. The chain recombines TRBV3-1 with TRBJ1-6; 10 positions agree with TRBD1. V was pared by 4 bases and J by 9 bases, with 12 bases of the junction left unmatched. In germline, CDR1 is LGHDT, CDR2 YNNKEL (reference sequence). The CDR3 runs 17 residues.

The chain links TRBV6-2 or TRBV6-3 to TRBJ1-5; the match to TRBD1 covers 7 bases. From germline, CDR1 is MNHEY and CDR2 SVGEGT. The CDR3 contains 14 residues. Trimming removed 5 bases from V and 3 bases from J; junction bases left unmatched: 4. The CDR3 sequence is CASSRGGDNQPQHF. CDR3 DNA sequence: TGTGCCAGCAGTCGAGGGGGCGACAATCAGCCCCAGCATTTT.

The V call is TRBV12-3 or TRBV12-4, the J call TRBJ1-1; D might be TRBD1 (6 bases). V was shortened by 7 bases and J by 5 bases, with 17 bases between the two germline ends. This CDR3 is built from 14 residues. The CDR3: CASNPDSRWTEAFF. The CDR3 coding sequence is TGTGCCAGCAACCCGGACAGCCGTTGGACTGAAGCTTTCTTT.

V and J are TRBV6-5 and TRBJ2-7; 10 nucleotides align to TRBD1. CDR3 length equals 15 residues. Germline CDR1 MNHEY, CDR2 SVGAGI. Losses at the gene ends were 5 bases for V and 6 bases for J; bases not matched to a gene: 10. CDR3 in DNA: TGTGCCAGCAGTCAGCAGGGGACAGGGGTACGCGAGCAGTACTTC. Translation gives CASSQQGTGVREQYF.